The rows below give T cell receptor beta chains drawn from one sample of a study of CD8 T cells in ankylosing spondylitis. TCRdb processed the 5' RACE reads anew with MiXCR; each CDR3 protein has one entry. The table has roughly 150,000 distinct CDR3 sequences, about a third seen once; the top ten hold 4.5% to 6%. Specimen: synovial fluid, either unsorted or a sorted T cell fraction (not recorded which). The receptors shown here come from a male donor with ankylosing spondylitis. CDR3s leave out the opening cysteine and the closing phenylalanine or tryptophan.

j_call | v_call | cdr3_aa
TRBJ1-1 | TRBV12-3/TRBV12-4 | ASSTRRGTILNTEAF
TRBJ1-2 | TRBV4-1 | ASSPTFTRQGASGYT
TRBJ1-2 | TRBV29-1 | SAQIGGGYGYT
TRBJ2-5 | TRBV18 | ASSRPSQETQY
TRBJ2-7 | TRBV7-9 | ASGGVYEQY
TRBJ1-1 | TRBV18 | ASSSHLGGGKDTEAF
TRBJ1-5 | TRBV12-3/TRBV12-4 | ASSDRARQPQH
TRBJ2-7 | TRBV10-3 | AISARGRYEQY
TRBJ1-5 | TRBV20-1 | SARVGPRQPQH
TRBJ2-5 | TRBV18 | ASSQSRGGQETQY
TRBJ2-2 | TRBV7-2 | ASSLARGHTGELF
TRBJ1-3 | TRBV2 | ASSDSYLSGNTIY
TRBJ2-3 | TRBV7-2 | ASSQSGGATDTQY
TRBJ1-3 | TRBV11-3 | ASSLTGSWNTIY
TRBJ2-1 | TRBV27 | ASSFLDRVKYNEQF
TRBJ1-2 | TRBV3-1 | ASSHDGAYGYT
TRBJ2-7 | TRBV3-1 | ASSQEALARPYEQY
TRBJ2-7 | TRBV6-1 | ASRSTADSYEQY
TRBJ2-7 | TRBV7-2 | ASSQTSQGTLSYEQY
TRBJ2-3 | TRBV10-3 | AIRGGDTDTQY
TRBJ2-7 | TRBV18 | ASSPLAGATYEQY
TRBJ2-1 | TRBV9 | ASSVAEGGLHNEQF
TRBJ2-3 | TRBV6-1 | ASSEKGTSGGLAYKDTQY
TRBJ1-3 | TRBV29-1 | SVEVPGNTIY
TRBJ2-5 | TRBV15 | ATSRGGKPDETQY
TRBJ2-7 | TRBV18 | ASSPTSSGEQY
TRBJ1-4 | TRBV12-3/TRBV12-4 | ASSSSGIQKLF
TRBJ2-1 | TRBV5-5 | ASRSDRGQTYNEQF
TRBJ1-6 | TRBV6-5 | ASSYYPVGDNSPLH
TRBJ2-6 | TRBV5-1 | ASSGGGGARVNVLT
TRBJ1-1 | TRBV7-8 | ASSTTGTGEAF
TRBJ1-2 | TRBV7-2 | ASSLGTALRGYT
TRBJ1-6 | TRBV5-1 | ASSLDSRYNSPLH
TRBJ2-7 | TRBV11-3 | ASSLDIEQY
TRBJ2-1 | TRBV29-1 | SVGLAGAGNEQF
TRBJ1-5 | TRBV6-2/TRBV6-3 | ASSYNDRAQH
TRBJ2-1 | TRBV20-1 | SARGVSPYNEQF
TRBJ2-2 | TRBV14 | ASSQDSDRNTGELF
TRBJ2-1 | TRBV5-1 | ASRETSGSPRSYNEQF
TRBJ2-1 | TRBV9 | ASSEGITGGNEQF
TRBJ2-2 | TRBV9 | ASSGGLAGAWGGELF
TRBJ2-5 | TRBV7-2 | ASSFTPGSQTQY
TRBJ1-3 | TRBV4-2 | ASSQDIKTTGFVYTIY
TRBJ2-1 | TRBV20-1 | SATVDRGRNEQF
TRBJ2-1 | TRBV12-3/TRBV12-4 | ASSSGTSFSGEQF
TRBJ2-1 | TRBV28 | ASSPDWGRSSYNEQF
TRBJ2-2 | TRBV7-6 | ASSLVPPGSGGELF
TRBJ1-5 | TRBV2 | ASSLDRASNQPQH
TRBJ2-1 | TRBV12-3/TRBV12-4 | ASSLASNHEQF
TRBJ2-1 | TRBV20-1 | SARLAGGQIEQF
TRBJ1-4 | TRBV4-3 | ASSQDAGGHDEKLF
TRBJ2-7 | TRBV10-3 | AISSLAGGTYEQY
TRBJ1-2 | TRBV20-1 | SARAGTANGYT
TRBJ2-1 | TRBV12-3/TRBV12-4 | ASSVRVASYNEQF
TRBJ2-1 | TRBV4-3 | ASSQDQAGGSRNEQF